Listed below are T cell receptor beta chains from one sample, sequenced in a study of blood T cell repertoires in COVID-19. TCRdb's copy holds only in-frame clones and misses some; the assay was immunoSEQ multiplex PCR. The data contain 120,000 or so clones, about 79% of them singletons. The sequencing input was peripheral blood. The receptors were sampled from a man aged 65 to 79 with acute or convalescent COVID-19. Each CDR3 is given with its conserved first and last residue. The D gene is left open where the match is weak. Rows give clone size only sometimes, using once, few, many, or a class for an expanded clone.

clone size	V gene	J gene	D gene	CDR3 DNA	CDR3 protein
.	TRBV6-6	TRBJ1-1	TRBD1	TGTGCCAGCGTTGGACAGGGTTACACTGAAGCTTTCTTT	CASVGQGYTEAFF
.	TRBV5-1	TRBJ2-7	.	TGCGCCAGCAGCTTGGGAGTTAGCAGCTTAACCTCCTACGAGCAGTACTTC	CASSLGVSSLTSYEQYF
.	TRBV7-8	TRBJ1-6	TRBD1	TGTGCCAGCAGCTTTGACAGGGATAATTCACCCCTCCACTTT	CASSFDRDNSPLHF
few	TRBV5-6	TRBJ1-2	.	TGTGCCAGCAGCTTGAAGGGGCAGTTCTATGGCTACACCTTC	CASSLKGQFYGYTF
.	TRBV24-1	TRBJ2-1	TRBD1	TGTGCCACCAGTGATTTGGGTAGGGGGCTTAATGAGCAGTTCTTC	CATSDLGRGLNEQFF
once	TRBV7-2	TRBJ2-5	TRBD1	TGTGCCAGCAGCTTAGCCAGGGGGCGAGAGACCCAGTACTTC	CASSLARGRETQYF
.	TRBV2	TRBJ2-7	.	TGTGCCAGCAGTGGAGGACTGGGGTACGAGCAGTACTTC	CASSGGLGYEQYF
.	TRBV5-6	TRBJ2-1	.	TGTGCCAGCAGCTTGTTTTCGGGGGCCTACAATGAGCAGTTCTTC	CASSLFSGAYNEQFF
.	TRBV6-2/TRBV6-3	TRBJ2-1	TRBD2	TGTGCCAGCAGTTACCCCGGGACTAGCAATGAGCAGTTCTTC	CASSYPGTSNEQFF
.	TRBV9	TRBJ1-1	TRBD1	TGTGCCAGCAGCGCTAGACAGGGGGCGCCTTCGGAAGCTTTCTTT	CASSARQGAPSEAFF
.	TRBV6-2/TRBV6-3	TRBJ1-1	.	TGTGCCAGCAGTTACGTCATGAACACTGAAGCTTTCTTT	CASSYVMNTEAFF
.	TRBV9	TRBJ1-6	.	TGTGCCAGCAGCGCTCGACAAGGCGTTGGCTCACCCCTCCACTTT	CASSARQGVGSPLHF
.	TRBV5-1	TRBJ2-3	TRBD1	TGCGCCAGCAGGTATGGGACAGGGGGAGCAGATACGCAGTATTTT	CASRYGTGGADTQYF
.	TRBV29-1	TRBJ1-4	TRBD1	TGCAGCGGGGGGACAGGGAATGAAAAACTGTTTTTT	CSGGTGNEKLFF
.	TRBV7-2	TRBJ1-3	.	TGTGCCAGCAGACAGTACACAGGGTCGGGAGGAAACACCATATATTTT	CASRQYTGSGGNTIYF
once	TRBV7-2	TRBJ2-3	TRBD2	TGTGCCAGCAGCTTAGTTAGCGGGGGGGCCGGAGATACGCAGTATTTT	CASSLVSGGAGDTQYF
.	TRBV6-5	TRBJ2-6	TRBD1	TGTGCCAGCAGTTGGACAGGTCGTTCTGGGGCCAACGTCCTGACTTTC	CASSWTGRSGANVLTF
.	TRBV30	TRBJ1-4	TRBD1	TGTGCCTGGAGTCAGGGACAGTCTAATGAAAAACTGTTTTTT	CAWSQGQSNEKLFF
.	TRBV27	TRBJ1-1	.	TGTGCCAGCAGTTTAGGGCTGGTAGGGGCTGAAGCTTTCTTT	CASSLGLVGAEAFF
.	TRBV19	TRBJ2-1	.	TGTGCCAGTAGTAGTCCTCAGGGGTCGGCCTACAATGAGCAGTTCTTC	CASSSPQGSAYNEQFF
.	TRBV20-1	TRBJ1-2	.	TGCAGTGCTAGTTCTAGCTATGGCTACACCTTC	CSASSSYGYTF
few	TRBV3-1/TRBV3-2	TRBJ2-3	.	TGTGCCAGCACCCGATCAGGACTCGGCACAGATACGCAGTATTTT	CASTRSGLGTDTQYF
.	TRBV19	TRBJ2-1	TRBD2	TGTGCCAGTAGTACGGGACTAGCGGGGGGGCCATGGTCCCATGAGCAGTTCTTC	CASSTGLAGGPWSHEQFF